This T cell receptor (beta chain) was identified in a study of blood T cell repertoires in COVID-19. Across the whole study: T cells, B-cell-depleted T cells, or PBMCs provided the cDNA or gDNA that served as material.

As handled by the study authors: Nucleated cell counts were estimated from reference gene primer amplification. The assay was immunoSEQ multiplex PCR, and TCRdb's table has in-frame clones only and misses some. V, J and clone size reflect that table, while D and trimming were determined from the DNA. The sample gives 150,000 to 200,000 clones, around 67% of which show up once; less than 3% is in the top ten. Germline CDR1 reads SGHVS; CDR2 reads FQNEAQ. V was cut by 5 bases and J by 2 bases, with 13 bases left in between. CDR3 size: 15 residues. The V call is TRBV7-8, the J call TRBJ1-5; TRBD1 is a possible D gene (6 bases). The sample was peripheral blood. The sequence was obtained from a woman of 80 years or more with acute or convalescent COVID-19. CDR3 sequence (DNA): TGTGCCAGCAGCACGTCAGGGGAACGCAATCAGCCCCAGCATTTT. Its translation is CASSTSGERNQPQHF.